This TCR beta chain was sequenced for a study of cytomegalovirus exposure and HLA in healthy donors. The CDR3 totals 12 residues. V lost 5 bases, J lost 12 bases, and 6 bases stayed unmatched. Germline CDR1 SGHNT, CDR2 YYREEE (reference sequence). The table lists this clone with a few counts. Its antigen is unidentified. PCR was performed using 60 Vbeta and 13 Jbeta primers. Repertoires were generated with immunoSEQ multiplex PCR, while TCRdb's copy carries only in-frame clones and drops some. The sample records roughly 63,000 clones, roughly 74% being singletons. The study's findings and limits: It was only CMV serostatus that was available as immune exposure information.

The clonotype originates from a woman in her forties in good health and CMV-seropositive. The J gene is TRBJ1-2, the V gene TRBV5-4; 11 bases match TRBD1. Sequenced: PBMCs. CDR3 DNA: TGTGCCAGCAGTCGGGACAGGGGGGTCCACACCTTC. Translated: CASSRDRGVHTF.